This TCR beta chain is from a study of beta chain features in type 1 diabetes. Across the study: Taken together, all samples contributed nearly 110 million examined sorted cells.

As every portion of the isolated RNA was reverse transcribed, the sequencing read expressed TCRB transcripts. Data came from immunoSEQ multiplex PCR; TCRdb stores just in-frame clones and leaves some out. The repertoire holds roughly 290,000 clones, roughly 8% seen once, with approximately 1% in the top ten. This clone was counted between two and nine times. What it binds is unknown. The germline gives CDR1 SNHLY, CDR2 FYNNEI. Between the trimmed V and J ends, which lost 4 bases and 5 bases, there was a span of 9 bases. The CDR3 totals 13 residues. Study-wide findings and caveats: A closer apparent resemblance between naive, central memory and Treg TCRB repertoires was seen in patients than in healthy donors. Patients with type 1 diabetes carried fewer insertions and had more deletions at their VDJ junctions.

The TCR comes from a woman between 18 and 29 years old in good health. Sample: central memory CD4+ T cells from blood. J is TRBJ2-4 and V is TRBV2; unclear D gene. The CDR3: CASSAGAQNIQYF. Written as DNA, the CDR3 is TGTGCCAGCAGTGCTGGAGCACAAAACATTCAGTACTTC.